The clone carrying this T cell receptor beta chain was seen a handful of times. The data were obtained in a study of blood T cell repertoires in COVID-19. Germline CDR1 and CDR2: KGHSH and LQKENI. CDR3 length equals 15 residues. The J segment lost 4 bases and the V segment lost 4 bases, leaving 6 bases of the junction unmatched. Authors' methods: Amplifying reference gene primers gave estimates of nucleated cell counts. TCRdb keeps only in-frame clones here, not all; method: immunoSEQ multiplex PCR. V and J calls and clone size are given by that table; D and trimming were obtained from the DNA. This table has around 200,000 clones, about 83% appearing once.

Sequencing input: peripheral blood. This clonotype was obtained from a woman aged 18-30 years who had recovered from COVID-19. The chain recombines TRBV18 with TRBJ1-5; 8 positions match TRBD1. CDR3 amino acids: CASSQSTGGNQPQHF. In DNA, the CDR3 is TGTGCCAGCTCACAAAGCACAGGGGGAAATCAGCCCCAGCATTTT.